A single sample is the source of the 18 T cell receptor beta chains below, sequenced in a study of CD4+ T cells in melanoma. This table comes from immunoSEQ multiplex PCR, and its TCRdb copy is limited to in-frame clones, with some not included. The table includes 12,000 to 15,000 clones, 60% to 80% detected once. Sequenced sample: cells from a culture (not recorded whether cultured in vitro). Receptors were obtained from a human donor with melanoma.

V gene TRBV5-5 combines with J gene TRBJ2-5, with TRBD1 matching 7 bases. This CDR3 contains 16 residues. Germline V gene lookup returns CDR1 SGHKS and CDR2 YYEKEE (reference sequence). V was pared by 2 bases and J by 4 bases, with 11 bases of the junction left unmatched. The CDR3 nucleotides read TGTGCCAGCAGCTTTCCGGGACAGCCTCCGAGAGAGACCCAGTACTTC. It translates to CASSFPGQPPRETQYF.

This clone was observed a handful of times. V usage is TRBV11-3 and J usage is TRBJ2-3; 14 nucleotides align to TRBD2. The V gene's germline CDR1 is SGHNT and CDR2 YENEEA. Trimming removed 5 bases from V and 1 base from J; junction bases left unmatched: 2. The CDR3 runs 16 residues. CDR3 sequence: CASSPTSGGGTDTQYF. The DNA for the CDR3 is TGTGCCAGCAGCCCGACTAGCGGGGGGGGCACAGATACGCAGTATTTT.

J is TRBJ2-7 and V is TRBV5-1, with 9 bases aligning to TRBD1. Germline V gene lookup returns CDR1 SGHRS and CDR2 YFSETQ. J gave up 0 bases and V 4 bases, and 8 bases lay outside the gene matches. This CDR3 is built from 16 residues. This chain's CDR3 is CASSKPGTGLSYEQYF. CDR3 nucleotide sequence: TGCGCCAGCAGCAAGCCCGGGACAGGGCTCTCCTACGAGCAGTACTTC. The complete variable domain, with remaining parts taken from reference TRBV5-1 and TRBJ2-7, reads KAGVTQTPRYLIKTRGQQVTLSCSPISGHRSVSWYQQTPGQGLQFLFEYFSETQRNKGNFPGRFSGRQFSNSRSEMNVSTLELGDSALYLCASSKPGTGLSYEQYFGPGTRLTVT.

This chain joins TRBV5-6 and TRBJ2-7; possibly TRBD1 for D (8 bases). The germline V gene has CDR1 SGHDT and CDR2 YYEEEE. This CDR3 has 14 residues. V was clipped by 3 bases and J by 2 bases, with 12 bases between them. CDR3 sequence reads: CASSSQGGTYEQYF. DNA for the CDR3: TGTGCCAGCAGCTCACAGGGGGGGACCTACGAGCAGTACTTC.

The chain links TRBV28 to TRBJ2-7, with D maybe TRBD2 (6 bases). V shed 7 bases and J shed 7 bases, with 20 bases lying between them. Germline V gene lookup returns CDR1 MDHEN and CDR2 SYDVKM. The CDR3 has 14 amino acids. CDR3: CASKRKTWAGEQYF. The DNA of the CDR3 is TGTGCCAGCAAAAGAAAGACCTGGGCGGGGGAGCAGTACTTC. Full variable domain (remainder filled in from reference TRBV28 and TRBJ2-7): DVKVTQSSRYLVKRTGEKVFLECVQDMDHENMFWYRQDPGLGLRLIYFSYDVKMKEKGDIPEGYSVSREKKERFSLILESASTNQTSMYLCASKRKTWAGEQYFGPGTRLTVT.

V gene TRBV5-6 combines with J gene TRBJ2-5; D remains ambiguous. The J call is in doubt because the DNA end fits TRBJ2-7 better. CDR1 SGHDT and CDR2 YYEEEE come from the germline V gene. The CDR3 is 15 amino acids. The CDR3 loop is CASSKLGSRAYEQYF. The DNA of the CDR3 is TGTGCCAGCAGCAAACTGGGTAGCCGGGCCTACGAGCAGTACTTC.

Details on this clone: Its ends do not fully match the called genes, so a read error is possible. The chain links TRBV2 to TRBJ1-5; D is possibly TRBD1 (5 bases). The CDR3 spans 14 residues. Germline loops: CDR1 SNHLY, CDR2 FYNNEI. CDR3 nucleotides: TGTGCCGGCAGGCCGGGACCGACGTGGGGGCCCCAGCATTTT. It translates to CAGRPGPTWGPQHF.

The genes are TRBV9 and TRBJ1-6; D gene ambiguous. From germline, CDR1 is SGDLS and CDR2 YYNGEE. This CDR3 has 14 amino acids. Deletions cut 1 base from V and 12 bases from J, with 14 bases between. CDR3 sequence reads: CASSVRADNGPLHF. The CDR3 bases are TGTGCCAGCAGCGTACGGGCAGACAACGGACCCCTCCACTTT.

The chain carries TRBV19 and TRBJ2-3; 9 bases align to TRBD1. The CDR3 has 14 amino acids. CDR1 LNHDA and CDR2 SQIVND come from the germline V gene (reference sequence). With 7 bases clipped from V and 7 bases from J, the junction kept 9 bases outside the gene matches. CDR3 coding DNA: TGTGCCAGTATAGGGAACAGGGGGCAAAATACGCAGTATTTT. It codes for CASIGNRGQNTQYF.

The chain uses TRBV6-5 and TRBJ2-7, with TRBD2 as a possible D gene (5 bases). Trimming took off 2 bases at V and 1 base at J, with 9 bases between the two ends. CDR1 and CDR2 from the germline V gene are MNHEY and SVGAGI. This CDR3 spans 14 amino acids. CDR3 DNA: TGTGCCAGCAGTTACCCGGACTTTTCCTACGAGCAGTACTTC. The encoded protein is CASSYPDFSYEQYF.

This clone was detected a few times. The chain carries TRBV9 and TRBJ1-2, with 10 bases lining up with TRBD1. With V trimmed by 4 bases and J by 7 bases, 13 bases remained unmatched. The CDR3 is 16 residues long. Germline CDR1 is SGDLS and CDR2 is YYNGEE. This CDR3 is CASSPTGTGESFGYTF. CDR3 DNA: TGTGCCAGCAGCCCGACCGGGACAGGGGAATCTTTTGGCTACACCTTC.

The rearrangement joins TRBV7-2 to TRBJ1-5, with a weak D call TRBD1 (6 bases). In germline, CDR1 is SGHTA, CDR2 FQGNSA. The CDR3 sequence is 14 residues long. Trimming cost V 1 base and J 7 bases, with 11 bases left between them. DNA of the CDR3: TGTGCCAGCAGCTTAGTCGGGGGCGGGCAGCCCCAGCATTTT. Translating it yields CASSLVGGGQPQHF. Full variable domain (outside the CDR3, taken from reference TRBV7-2 and TRBJ1-5): GAGVSQSPSNKVTEKGKDVELRCDPISGHTALYWYRQSLGQGLEFLIYFQGNSAPDKSGLPSDRFSAERTGGSVSTLTIQRTQQEDSAVYLCASSLVGGGQPQHFGDGTRLSIL.

The genes are TRBV19 and TRBJ2-1, with TRBD2 matching 10 bases. The CDR3 sequence is 14 residues long. V was clipped by 6 bases and J by 6 bases; unmatched bases: 5. Germline assignment: CDR1 LNHDA and CDR2 SQIVND (reference sequence). The CDR3 region has the DNA TGTGCCAGTAGGAATCTAGCGGGGGTCAATGAGCAGTTCTTC. It is translated as CASRNLAGVNEQFF.

The V gene is TRBV7-9, the J gene TRBJ2-5; no firm D call. V was pared by 1 base and J by 6 bases, with 6 bases between. CDR3 length: 12 residues. The germline V gene encodes CDR1 SEHNR and CDR2 FQNEAQ (reference sequence). The CDR3 region has the DNA TGTGCCAGCAGCTTAGATTTTCAGACCCAGTACTTC. It encodes CASSLDFQTQYF.

Only one count was recorded for this clone. The chain is built from TRBV5-1 and TRBJ2-1; no definite D call. The ends were cut back, 4 bases at V and 7 bases at J, with 15 bases in the middle. Germline V gene sequence: CDR1 SGHRS, CDR2 YFSETQ. The CDR3 spans 14 residues. The CDR3 here is CASSASVAVNEQFF. DNA of the CDR3: TGCGCCAGCAGCGCGAGCGTGGCGGTGAATGAGCAGTTCTTC.

This clone was seen more than once but under ten times. The chain carries TRBV2 and TRBJ1-5, with 8 bases fitting TRBD1. The V gene's germline CDR1 is SNHLY and CDR2 FYNNEI. This CDR3 has 13 amino acids. The junction had 7 bases not matched to a gene; V was cut back by 6 bases and J by 9 bases. CDR3 DNA sequence: TGTGCCAGCAGCGACAGGGGCTCCAGGCCCCAGCATTTT. It yields the protein CASSDRGSRPQHF.

This chain links TRBV30 with TRBJ1-3; D remains unclear. From germline, CDR1 is GTSNPN and CDR2 SVGIG (reference sequence). This CDR3 has 10 amino acids. The germline V and J ends were trimmed by 5 bases and 2 bases, with 1 base remaining between them. DNA for the CDR3: TGTGCCTGGGCTGGAAACACCATATATTTT. Translating gives CAWAGNTIYF.

The chain employs TRBV19 and TRBJ2-1; the match to TRBD2 covers 11 bases. The V gene's germline CDR1 is LNHDA and CDR2 SQIVND (reference sequence). Trimming took 3 bases from V and 5 from J; bases not matched to a gene: 6. The CDR3 consists of 16 residues. CDR3 amino acids: CASSIPSGGRNNEQFF. The CDR3 coding sequence is TGTGCCAGTAGTATCCCTAGCGGGGGGCGCAACAATGAGCAGTTCTTC.